Each of the 14 T cell receptor beta chains below was sequenced from the same sample in a study of CD8+ T cells in alopecia areata (dated by TCRdb to 2016 to 2019). Library preparation employed the immunoSEQ multiplex PCR assay. RNA was extracted from all samples and reverse transcribed into cDNA as template for TCR sequencing. Held by TCRdb, this immuneACCESS table contains in-frame sequences only and omits some clones. Under half of the omission traces to an unresolved V gene where checked; the cause of the rest is unknown. Across this sample there are approximately 210,000 clones, with 66% seen only once. Clones ranked in the top ten supply around 1.3% of the sample. The treatment or condition label here, explained by the study, means: oral pan-JAK inhibitor, 5-10 mg twice daily. The sample consisted of CD4+ T cells sorted from blood, taken around week 44, from a patient treated with tofacitinib. These TCRs come from a human donor with alopecia areata.

This clone was found a few times. This chain connects TRBV5-1 to TRBJ2-1; 9 bases map to TRBD1. This CDR3 spans 16 amino acids. Trimming took 4 bases from V and 4 from J; bases not matched to a gene: 9. Germline-derived CDR1 and CDR2 are SGHRS and YFSETQ. DNA of the CDR3: TGCGCCAGCAGCCCTCCCGACAGGGGGGGTTACAATGAGCAGTTCTTC. It codes for CASSPPDRGGYNEQFF.

The chain couples TRBV5-6 to TRBJ2-2, with D possibly called TRBD1 or TRBD2 (5 bases each). CDR3 length: 14 residues. Trimming cost V 2 bases and J 3 bases, with 8 bases left between them. CDR1 is SGHDT and CDR2 is YYEEEE in the germline V gene. DNA for the CDR3: TGTGCCAGCAGCTTTCGAGGGGACACCGGGGAGCTGTTTTTT. This translates into CASSFRGDTGELFF.

The V and J genes are TRBV29-1 and TRBJ2-3; tentative D call: TRBD2 (5 bases). The length of the CDR3 is 13 residues. Germline V gene sequence: CDR1 SQVTM, CDR2 ANQGSEA. The V end lost 7 bases, the J end lost 0 bases, and 11 bases lay between the germline ends. CDR3 residues: CSGERGSTDTQYF. As DNA, the CDR3 is TGCAGCGGGGAGCGCGGGAGCACAGATACGCAGTATTTT.

Only a few counts were recorded for this clone. The chain is built from TRBV29-1 and TRBJ2-2, with 16 nucleotides matching TRBD2. The V segment lost 2 bases and the J segment 7 bases; nucleotides outside the gene matches: 4. Germline V gene data show CDR1 as SQVTM and CDR2 as ANQGSEA. CDR3 length equals 16 residues. In DNA, the CDR3 is TGCAGCGTTGAATTGGGACTAGCGGGGGGGAACGGGGAGCTGTTTTTT. Translating gives CSVELGLAGGNGELFF.

The chain joins TRBV4-3 to TRBJ1-6; 7 bases align to TRBD1. V gave up 3 bases and J gave up 4 bases; unmatched junction bases: 0. Per the germline V gene, CDR1 is LGHNA and CDR2 is YSLEER. CDR3 length: 14 residues. The CDR3 DNA is TGCGCCAGCAGCCAGGGACAGTATAATTCACCCCTCCACTTT. It translates to CASSQGQYNSPLHF.

This clone was observed once. The rearrangement links TRBV5-6 to TRBJ2-3; tentative D call: TRBD2 (5 bases). Germline assignment: CDR1 SGHDT and CDR2 YYEEEE. The CDR3 loop spans 15 amino acids. Between the trimmed V and J ends, which lost 4 bases and 7 bases, there was a span of 19 bases. CDR3: CASSIGGRGSNTQYF. The CDR3 DNA sequence: TGTGCCAGCAGCATAGGTGGACGTGGGAGTAATACGCAGTATTTT.

The sample holds a few counts of this clone. This chain connects TRBV6-6 to TRBJ1-2; D unclear. Trimming took off 5 bases at V and 5 bases at J, with 9 bases between the two ends. This CDR3 spans 12 amino acids. The germline CDR1 and CDR2 sequences are MNHNY and SVGAGI (reference sequence). The CDR3 bases are TGTGCCAGCAGTAGCGACACGTATGGCTACACCTTC. It codes for CASSSDTYGYTF.

The chain recombines TRBV29-1 with TRBJ1-5; D possibly corresponds to TRBD1 (6 bases). Germline values: CDR1 SQVTM, CDR2 ANQGSEA. The CDR3 covers 12 residues. Trimming pared 4 bases from V and 6 bases from J, leaving 10 bases between. The CDR3 region is CSVGQGTQPQHF. The CDR3 DNA reads TGCAGCGTTGGGCAGGGGACTCAGCCCCAGCATTTT.

The sample holds many counts of this clone. This chain joins TRBV11-3 and TRBJ2-2; 11 bases match TRBD2. V lost 5 bases, J lost 6 bases, and 14 bases stayed unmatched. This CDR3 is 18 amino acids long. Looked up from germline, CDR1 is SGHNT and CDR2 is YENEEA. The CDR3 nucleotides are TGTGCCAGCAGCCTCCCGGAGGTACTAGCGGGGGTCGCCGGGGAGCTGTTTTTT. The encoded protein is CASSLPEVLAGVAGELFF.

The chain employs TRBV29-1 and TRBJ2-7; D gene ambiguous. V was trimmed by 6 bases and J by 3 bases, leaving 9 bases between them. This CDR3 region has 11 residues. Germline V gene data show CDR1 as SQVTM and CDR2 as ANQGSEA. The CDR3 DNA sequence: TGCAGCGTAAGGAGTTTCTACGAGCAGTACTTC. This gives the protein CSVRSFYEQYF.

The chain is built from TRBV10-3 and TRBJ1-1; TRBD1 matches at 9 bases. With V trimmed by 2 bases and J by 7 bases, 2 bases remained unmatched. Germline V lookup: CDR1 ENHRY, CDR2 SYGVKD. This CDR3 spans 13 amino acids. CDR3 coding DNA: TGTGCCATCAGTGAGGGGACAGGGATTGAAGCTTTCTTT. This gives the protein CAISEGTGIEAFF.

Only one count was recorded for this clone. J is TRBJ1-2 and V is TRBV6-5; D is undetermined. Germline V lookup: CDR1 MNHEY, CDR2 SVGAGI. CDR3 length: 13 amino acids. V gave up 5 bases and J gave up 12 bases, with 19 bases separating them. The CDR3 reads CASSPGARMFNTF. CDR3 sequence (DNA): TGTGCCAGCAGTCCGGGTGCCAGGATGTTTAACACCTTC.

The J gene is TRBJ1-5, the V gene TRBV19; TRBD1 agrees at 7 bases. The trim removed 3 bases at V and 6 bases at J, leaving 8 bases unmatched. The length of the CDR3 is 15 residues. Germline V gene lookup returns CDR1 LNHDA and CDR2 SQIVND (reference sequence). CDR3 sequence (DNA): TGTGCCAGTAGTATCAGGGACAGACAAAGTCAGCCCCAGCATTTT. Translating it yields CASSIRDRQSQPQHF.

This clone was seen a handful of times. This chain joins TRBV29-1 and TRBJ2-6, with 16 bases identical to TRBD2. Germline assignment: CDR1 SQVTM and CDR2 ANQGSEA. V lost 6 bases and J lost 2; bases outside the gene matches: 4. The CDR3 is 17 residues long. The CDR3 DNA follows: TGCAGCGTAGGGACTAGCGGGGGGGCGGCTGGGGCCAACGTCCTGACTTTC. Protein: CSVGTSGGAAGANVLTF. The entire variable domain, with the rest obtained from reference TRBV29-1 and TRBJ2-6, is as follows: SAVISQKPSRDICQRGTSLTIQCQVDSQVTMMFWYRQQPGQSLTLIATANQGSEATYESGFVIDKFPISRPNLTFSTLTVSNMSPEDSSIYLCSVGTSGGAAGANVLTFGAGSRLTVL.